The T cell receptor beta chain under discussion was sequenced for a study of Graves' ophthalmopathy and Graves' hyperthyroidism. The CDR3 totals 17 residues. The germline V and J ends were trimmed by 1 base and 3 bases, with 18 bases remaining between them. Patients in the hyperthyroidism group, adults aged 18 to 65, were newly diagnosed, under 2 months' duration. Many counts were recorded for this clonotype. Investigators amplified TCR beta CDR3 regions from RNA transcripts. Second-round multiplex PCR came after first-round RT-PCR with HTBI primers. TCRdb fed the multiplex PCR reads into MiXCR, producing one record per CDR3 protein. Of about 370,000 distinct CDR3 sequences listed, approximately 18% are singletons.

Sequencing was done on a sample of peripheral blood. The source is an adult woman with stable Graves' hyperthyroidism. The genes are TRBV12-3 or TRBV12-4 and TRBJ1-2, with TRBD1 as a possible D gene (5 bases). CDR3 bases: TGTGCCAGCAGTTTAGTGGACGCAGGGTTGAAGTACTATGGCTACACCTTC. Encoded protein: CASSLVDAGLKYYGYTF.